A selection of T cell receptor beta chains follows, all from one sample in a study of T cells after yellow fever vaccination. In TCRdb, the 5' RACE reads were re-called with MiXCR into one record per CDR3 protein. In the table there are approximately 550,000 distinct CDR3 sequences, roughly 21% of which are singletons. Sequences were derived from PBMCs, sampled 15 days after the yellow fever booster vaccination. These receptors all stem from a man aged 25 to 40 who received the YFV17D yellow fever vaccine. Each CDR3 is given with its conserved first and last residue. Fields, in order: J gene, clone size, D gene, V gene, CDR3 protein, CDR3 DNA. D genes are given only for firm matches. Clone size is shown for a subset of rows, as once, few, many or a class of expanded clone.

j_gene: TRBJ2-5; abundance: -; d_gene: -; v_gene: TRBV28; CDR3aa: CASSLYPGGETQYF; CDR3nt: TGTGCCAGCAGTTTATATCCAGGAGGGGAGACCCAGTACTTC
j_gene: TRBJ2-1; abundance: few; d_gene: -; v_gene: TRBV20-1; CDR3aa: CSASAGGIYNEQFF; CDR3nt: TGCAGTGCTTCCGCCGGGGGAATTTACAATGAGCAGTTCTTC
j_gene: TRBJ2-5; abundance: few; d_gene: -; v_gene: TRBV7-2; CDR3aa: CASSLDWGAETQYF; CDR3nt: TGTGCCAGCAGCTTAGACTGGGGGGCAGAGACCCAGTACTTC
j_gene: TRBJ2-1; abundance: -; d_gene: TRBD2; v_gene: TRBV12-3/TRBV12-4; CDR3aa: CASSSTSGRAWNEQFF; CDR3nt: TGTGCCAGCAGTTCCACTAGCGGGAGGGCCTGGAATGAGCAGTTCTTC
j_gene: TRBJ2-7; abundance: -; d_gene: TRBD2; v_gene: TRBV5-1; CDR3aa: CASSLVGREMDEQYF; CDR3nt: TGCGCCAGCAGCTTGGTAGGGCGGGAGATGGACGAGCAGTACTTC
j_gene: TRBJ2-3; abundance: few; d_gene: -; v_gene: TRBV4-3; CDR3aa: CASSHVGDTQYF; CDR3nt: TGCGCCAGCAGTCACGTTGGAGATACGCAGTATTTT
j_gene: TRBJ1-1; abundance: few; d_gene: TRBD1; v_gene: TRBV5-1; CDR3aa: CASSSDRRNTEAFF; CDR3nt: TGCGCCAGCAGCTCGGACAGGAGGAACACTGAAGCTTTCTTT
j_gene: TRBJ2-7; abundance: -; d_gene: -; v_gene: TRBV3-1; CDR3aa: CASSQAGAGSEQYF; CDR3nt: TGTGCCAGCAGCCAAGCGGGGGCCGGGAGCGAGCAGTACTTC
j_gene: TRBJ2-5; abundance: many; d_gene: -; v_gene: TRBV20-1; CDR3aa: CSARTWAGETQYF; CDR3nt: TGCAGTGCTCGAACGTGGGCCGGAGAGACCCAGTACTTC
j_gene: TRBJ2-5; abundance: few; d_gene: -; v_gene: TRBV29-1; CDR3aa: CSVVGGLGLDQETQYF; CDR3nt: TGCAGCGTTGTAGGGGGCCTGGGACTAGACCAAGAGACCCAGTACTTC
j_gene: TRBJ2-7; abundance: few; d_gene: -; v_gene: TRBV14; CDR3aa: CAGRGGGCINEQYF; CDR3nt: TGTGCCGGGAGAGGGGGGGGTTGTATTAACGAGCAGTACTTC
j_gene: TRBJ2-7; abundance: few; d_gene: TRBD1; v_gene: TRBV29-1; CDR3aa: CSVRDRGYEQYF; CDR3nt: TGCAGCGTTCGTGACAGGGGTTACGAGCAGTACTTC
j_gene: TRBJ2-1; abundance: few; d_gene: -; v_gene: TRBV29-1; CDR3aa: CSVPNRGEQFF; CDR3nt: TGCAGCGTGCCTAATCGGGGGGAGCAGTTCTTC
j_gene: TRBJ1-5; abundance: -; d_gene: -; v_gene: TRBV19; CDR3aa: CASKSGAGNQPQHF; CDR3nt: TGTGCCAGTAAGTCCGGCGCGGGTAATCAGCCCCAGCATTTT
j_gene: TRBJ2-1; abundance: few; d_gene: -; v_gene: TRBV20-1; CDR3aa: CSARDRRTGWNEQFF; CDR3nt: TGCAGTGCTAGAGATCGGAGAACGGGATGGAATGAGCAGTTCTTC
j_gene: TRBJ2-2; abundance: few; d_gene: TRBD1; v_gene: TRBV29-1; CDR3aa: CSVTRDRDVTGELFF; CDR3nt: TGCAGCGTTACCCGGGACAGGGATGTCACCGGGGAGCTGTTTTTT
j_gene: TRBJ2-1; abundance: -; d_gene: -; v_gene: TRBV7-7; CDR3aa: CASSPGLLLGGEQFF; CDR3nt: TGTGCTAGCAGCCCGGGACTCCTTTTGGGGGGTGAGCAGTTCTTC
j_gene: TRBJ1-1; abundance: -; d_gene: -; v_gene: TRBV3-1; CDR3aa: CASSQAIGTGLTEAFF; CDR3nt: TGTGCCAGCAGCCAAGCTATAGGTACGGGACTAACTGAAGCTTTCTTT
j_gene: TRBJ1-2; abundance: -; d_gene: TRBD1; v_gene: TRBV12-3/TRBV12-4; CDR3aa: CASSLADRSRYTF; CDR3nt: TGTGCCAGCAGTTTGGCGGACAGGTCACGCTACACCTTC
j_gene: TRBJ2-7; abundance: many; d_gene: -; v_gene: TRBV20-1; CDR3aa: CSATTGTYEQYF; CDR3nt: TGCAGTGCTACGACAGGCACCTACGAGCAGTACTTC
j_gene: TRBJ1-6; abundance: -; d_gene: -; v_gene: TRBV20-1; CDR3aa: CSAPDVGGFNSPLHF; CDR3nt: TGCAGTGCTCCGGACGTGGGCGGATTCAATTCACCCCTCCACTTT
j_gene: TRBJ2-3; abundance: -; d_gene: -; v_gene: TRBV11-1; CDR3aa: CASSVGLQGIGYTDTQYF; CDR3nt: TGTGCCAGCAGCGTCGGACTTCAGGGTATCGGATACACAGATACGCAGTATTTT
j_gene: TRBJ1-2; abundance: few; d_gene: TRBD1; v_gene: TRBV6-2/TRBV6-3; CDR3aa: CASSRDREGGYTF; CDR3nt: TGTGCCAGCAGTCGCGACAGGGAAGGTGGCTACACCTTC
j_gene: TRBJ2-5; abundance: few; d_gene: TRBD2; v_gene: TRBV4-3; CDR3aa: CASSQEGGRAQETQYF; CDR3nt: TGCGCCAGCAGCCAAGAAGGCGGGAGGGCTCAAGAGACCCAGTACTTC
j_gene: TRBJ1-6; abundance: -; d_gene: -; v_gene: TRBV12-5; CDR3aa: CASDPDRPSSYNSPLHF; CDR3nt: TGTGCTAGTGATCCAGACCGCCCGAGCTCCTATAATTCACCCCTCCACTTT
j_gene: TRBJ2-5; abundance: many; d_gene: -; v_gene: TRBV5-1; CDR3aa: CASSLGGRETQYF; CDR3nt: TGTGCCAGCAGCTTAGGTGGGAGAGAGACCCAGTACTTC
j_gene: TRBJ1-2; abundance: -; d_gene: TRBD1; v_gene: TRBV6-1; CDR3aa: CASRDRGQGYGYTF; CDR3nt: TGTGCCAGTAGAGACAGGGGCCAGGGCTATGGCTACACCTTC
j_gene: TRBJ2-7; abundance: -; d_gene: TRBD2; v_gene: TRBV15; CDR3aa: CATSTGTSLDEQYF; CDR3nt: TGTGCCACCAGCACCGGGACTAGCCTCGACGAGCAGTACTTC
j_gene: TRBJ2-1; abundance: few; d_gene: TRBD2; v_gene: TRBV24-1; CDR3aa: CATSGTSGYNEQFF; CDR3nt: TGTGCCACCAGTGGGACTAGCGGTTACAATGAGCAGTTCTTC
j_gene: TRBJ2-1; abundance: few; d_gene: TRBD2; v_gene: TRBV20-1; CDR3aa: CSAREQRGSSYNEQFF; CDR3nt: TGCAGTGCTAGAGAACAGCGGGGAAGCTCCTACAATGAGCAGTTCTTC
j_gene: TRBJ2-5; abundance: -; d_gene: TRBD2; v_gene: TRBV28; CDR3aa: CASSSSLAGGEETQYF; CDR3nt: TGTGCCAGCAGTTCTTCCTTAGCGGGAGGAGAAGAGACCCAGTACTTC
j_gene: TRBJ1-2; abundance: -; d_gene: -; v_gene: TRBV29-1; CDR3aa: CSVEEFRGGYTF; CDR3nt: TGCAGCGTTGAAGAGTTCAGGGGTGGCTACACCTTC
j_gene: TRBJ1-5; abundance: -; d_gene: -; v_gene: TRBV3-1; CDR3aa: CASSQGGGHQPQHF; CDR3nt: TGTGCCAGCAGCCAAGGAGGGGGTCATCAGCCCCAGCATTTT
j_gene: TRBJ2-5; abundance: -; d_gene: -; v_gene: TRBV5-1; CDR3aa: CASTVDQGLETQYF; CDR3nt: TGCGCCAGCACCGTTGACCAGGGGTTAGAGACCCAGTACTTC
j_gene: TRBJ2-7; abundance: -; d_gene: TRBD2; v_gene: TRBV20-1; CDR3aa: CSASPRTSGSYDEQYF; CDR3nt: TGCAGTGCTAGTCCGAGGACTAGCGGGAGTTACGACGAGCAGTACTTC
j_gene: TRBJ2-1; abundance: -; d_gene: -; v_gene: TRBV11-1; CDR3aa: CASSLEVGGVTATRGEQFF; CDR3nt: TGTGCCAGCAGCTTAGAAGTTGGAGGAGTGACAGCCACCCGGGGTGAGCAGTTCTTC
j_gene: TRBJ2-7; abundance: -; d_gene: TRBD1; v_gene: TRBV4-3; CDR3aa: CASSQASGQGINEQYF; CDR3nt: TGCGCCAGCAGCCAAGCCTCGGGACAGGGGATCAACGAGCAGTACTTC
j_gene: TRBJ2-7; abundance: once; d_gene: -; v_gene: TRBV21-1; CDR3aa: CASSKWTAGGYF; CDR3nt: TGTGCCAGCAGCAAATGGACGGCGGGCGGCTACTTC
j_gene: TRBJ1-3; abundance: few; d_gene: -; v_gene: TRBV30; CDR3aa: CAWSRDSGNTIYF; CDR3nt: TGTGCCTGGAGTCGGGACTCTGGAAACACCATATATTTT
j_gene: TRBJ1-5; abundance: few; d_gene: TRBD1; v_gene: TRBV20-1; CDR3aa: CSAMRDSRNQPQHF; CDR3nt: TGCAGCGCGATGAGGGACAGCCGGAATCAGCCCCAGCATTTT
j_gene: TRBJ1-1; abundance: few; d_gene: -; v_gene: TRBV19; CDR3aa: CASSIVRGPMRTEAFF; CDR3nt: TGTGCCAGTAGTATAGTTCGGGGGCCGATGAGAACTGAAGCTTTCTTT
j_gene: TRBJ1-1; abundance: few; d_gene: -; v_gene: TRBV25-1; CDR3aa: CASTRQTNTEAFF; CDR3nt: TGTGCCAGCACTAGACAGACGAACACTGAAGCTTTCTTT
j_gene: TRBJ2-3; abundance: -; d_gene: -; v_gene: TRBV21-1; CDR3aa: CDGGLAGGDDTDTQYF; CDR3nt: TGTGACGGTGGCCTAGCGGGAGGGGACGACACAGATACGCAGTATTTT
j_gene: TRBJ2-7; abundance: many; d_gene: -; v_gene: TRBV7-2; CDR3aa: CASSYKYEQYF; CDR3nt: TGTGCCAGCAGCTACAAGTACGAGCAGTACTTC
j_gene: TRBJ1-1; abundance: few; d_gene: -; v_gene: TRBV7-9; CDR3aa: CASSLRQGYSTEAFF; CDR3nt: TGTGCCAGCAGCTTAAGGCAGGGATATTCTACTGAAGCTTTCTTT
j_gene: TRBJ2-6; abundance: -; d_gene: -; v_gene: TRBV7-2; CDR3aa: CASSLALQGSGANVLTF; CDR3nt: TGTGCCAGCAGCTTAGCGCTACAGGGATCTGGGGCCAACGTCCTGACTTTC
j_gene: TRBJ2-3; abundance: few; d_gene: -; v_gene: TRBV3-1; CDR3aa: CASSRRDLADTQYF; CDR3nt: TGTGCCAGCAGCCGCCGGGACCTGGCAGATACGCAGTATTTT
j_gene: TRBJ2-5; abundance: few; d_gene: -; v_gene: TRBV4-2; CDR3aa: CASSQGGTGEETQYF; CDR3nt: TGTGCCAGCAGCCAGGGGGGCACAGGGGAAGAGACCCAGTACTTC
j_gene: TRBJ1-6; abundance: -; d_gene: -; v_gene: TRBV12-5; CDR3aa: CASAYRPTNSYNSPLHF; CDR3nt: TGTGCTAGTGCCTACCGACCGACAAACTCTTATAATTCACCCCTCCACTTT
j_gene: TRBJ1-5; abundance: few; d_gene: -; v_gene: TRBV5-1; CDR3aa: CASSPSPGNQPQHF; CDR3nt: TGCGCCAGCAGCCCCTCTCCTGGCAATCAGCCCCAGCATTTT
j_gene: TRBJ2-1; abundance: -; d_gene: -; v_gene: TRBV6-2/TRBV6-3; CDR3aa: CASNHQLVYNEQFF; CDR3nt: TGTGCCAGCAACCACCAACTAGTTTACAATGAGCAGTTCTTC
j_gene: TRBJ2-2; abundance: -; d_gene: -; v_gene: TRBV20-1; CDR3aa: CSVRSQVDTGELFF; CDR3nt: TGCAGTGTTAGGTCTCAGGTTGATACCGGGGAGCTGTTTTTT
j_gene: TRBJ1-5; abundance: -; d_gene: -; v_gene: TRBV7-2; CDR3aa: CASSLGQRQPQHF; CDR3nt: TGTGCCAGCAGCCTCGGACAGCGTCAGCCCCAGCATTTT
j_gene: TRBJ2-7; abundance: few; d_gene: -; v_gene: TRBV27; CDR3aa: CASSRDGQAYEQYF; CDR3nt: TGTGCCAGCAGTCGGGACGGACAAGCCTACGAGCAGTACTTC
j_gene: TRBJ1-1; abundance: -; d_gene: TRBD1; v_gene: TRBV15; CDR3aa: CATSRATGAVAFF; CDR3nt: TGTGCCACCAGCAGGGCGACAGGGGCAGTGGCTTTCTTT
j_gene: TRBJ2-5; abundance: few; d_gene: -; v_gene: TRBV5-1; CDR3aa: CASRLEETQYF; CDR3nt: TGCGCCAGCAGGCTGGAAGAGACCCAGTACTTC
j_gene: TRBJ2-6; abundance: few; d_gene: -; v_gene: TRBV7-2; CDR3aa: CASSPSVISGANVLTF; CDR3nt: TGTGCCAGCAGCCCCTCAGTTATCTCTGGGGCCAACGTCCTGACTTTC